This T cell receptor beta chain stems from a study of cytomegalovirus exposure and HLA in healthy donors. When sampled, the donors appeared nominally healthy, though they likely had unrecorded immune exposures. PCR used 60 Vbeta primers and 13 Jbeta primers. Profiled with immunoSEQ multiplex PCR; TCRdb holds only in-frame clones, not every one. The profile shows 100,000 to 150,000 clones, about 80% of them singletons. The CDR3 consists of 14 residues. The V end lost 2 bases, the J end lost 9 bases, and 14 bases lay between the germline ends. CDR1 is MRHNA, CDR2 SNTAGT, per germline. The sample holds a few counts of this clone. Antigen specificity is unknown. Study-level findings and limits: The study reported that TCR beta sequences accurately predicted HLA-A and HLA-B alleles in most subjects. As confirmed in vitro, a few CMV-associated chains were specific for CMV antigens. The classifier reportedly diagnosed cytomegalovirus status with high sensitivity and specificity.

This chain links TRBV6-4 with TRBJ2-1; D perhaps matches TRBD2 (7 bases). The source material was PBMCs. The TCR sequence derives from a boy between 2 and 10 years old in good health and CMV-seronegative. The CDR3 loop is CASSDVGGGGEQFF. The CDR3 nucleotides are TGTGCCAGCAGTGACGTGGGGGGGGGCGGTGAGCAGTTCTTC.